This TCR beta chain was sequenced during a study of neurological immune-mediated disorders. This clonotype has ten or more counts. Its antigen is as yet unknown. At one of its ends the junction is not consistent with the germline gene, which may arise from a read error. Per germline, CDR1 LNHNV and CDR2 YYDKDF (reference sequence). CDR3 length: 15 amino acids. General study points: Across subjects, expanded clones had no CDR3 amino acid sequences in common, pointing to private repertoires in all groups.

Specified time point: longitudinal time-point 3. The team produced cDNA through 5'RACE using 10-nucleotide random UMIs. TCRdb recomputed calls from the 5' RACE reads with MiXCR, one row per CDR3 protein. Among fewer than 110,000 distinct CDR3 sequences listed, 11% were seen once. This TCR came from a female donor with HTLV-1-associated myelopathy (HAM/TSP). Material for sequencing was PBMCs. The rearrangement uses TRBV15 and TRBJ2-5; unclear D gene. CDR3 nucleotide sequence: TGTGCTACCAGCAGAGATATAGGCGGACAAGAGACCCAGTACTTC. As protein: CATSRDIGGQETQYF.